What follows are 9 T cell receptor beta chains derived from one specimen sequenced in a study of blood T cell repertoires in COVID-19. Produced via immunoSEQ multiplex PCR; TCRdb's table is partial and in-frame only. The table has around 620,000 clones, approximately 90% seen once; the top ten hold 0.2% to 0.3%. Sequencing was carried out using peripheral blood. The receptors stem from a woman aged 18-29 years with acute or convalescent COVID-19.

The CDR3 region is CASSISVRGRAGELFF. DNA of the CDR3: TGTGCCAGTAGTATTTCGGTCAGGGGAAGGGCCGGGGAGCTGTTTTTT. V is TRBV19 and J is TRBJ2-2; D possibly corresponds to TRBD1 (6 bases). The germline gives CDR1 LNHDA, CDR2 SQIVND (reference sequence). V was shortened by 3 bases and J by 6 bases, with 17 bases between the two germline ends. The CDR3 is 16 amino acids. Drawing the rest from reference TRBV19 and TRBJ2-2, the complete variable domain is DGGITQSPKYLFRKEGQNVTLSCEQNLNHDAMYWYRQDPGQGLRLIYYSQIVNDFQKGDIAEGYSVSREKKESFPLTVTSAQKNPTAFYLCASSISVRGRAGELFFGEGSRLTVL.

This clone showed up just once. The V call is TRBV3-1 (or the pseudogene TRBV3-2), the J call TRBJ1-2, with D tentatively TRBD1 (6 bases). V gave up 2 bases and J gave up 8 bases, with 15 bases separating them. This CDR3 region has 14 residues. From germline, CDR1 is LGHDT and CDR2 YNNKEL (reference sequence). CDR3 in DNA: TGTGCCAGCAGCCAAACAGGGCCGACGGGAGGCTACACCTTC. Its translation is CASSQTGPTGGYTF.

The chain carries TRBV7-9 and TRBJ1-5, with a possible D match to TRBD1 (5 bases). The CDR3 extends over 15 amino acids. V was trimmed by 4 bases and J by 9 bases, leaving 19 bases between them. The germline gives CDR1 SEHNR, CDR2 FQNEAQ (reference sequence). The DNA for the CDR3 is TGTGCCAGCAGCTCGGGACTTGCTCTCGTTGGGCCCCAGCATTTT. It yields the protein CASSSGLALVGPQHF.

The V and J genes are TRBV18 and TRBJ1-1; D is perhaps TRBD1 (5 bases). The CDR3 runs to 14 residues. Germline assignment: CDR1 KGHSH and CDR2 LQKENI. The V and J ends lost 1 base and 3 bases respectively, with 9 bases between them. The CDR3 sequence is CASSPQRGDTEAFF. As DNA, the CDR3 is TGTGCCAGCTCACCACAGCGGGGGGACACTGAAGCTTTCTTT.

The CDR3 loop reads CASSHRGEKLFF. The CDR3 DNA follows: TGTGCCAGTAGCCACAGGGGTGAAAAACTGTTTTTT. This sequence joins TRBV12-3 or TRBV12-4 and TRBJ1-4, with 7 bases identical to TRBD1. CDR3 length: 12 amino acids. With 9 bases clipped from V and 7 bases from J, the junction kept 5 bases outside the gene matches.

A few counts support this clone. The rearrangement links TRBV28 to TRBJ2-1; tentative D call: TRBD2 (8 bases). This CDR3 is 15 amino acids long. V lost 7 bases and J 6 bases, leaving 19 bases between the germline ends. Germline assignment: CDR1 MDHEN and CDR2 SYDVKM. CDR3 loop: CASTGGGTDVNEQFF. The CDR3 region has the DNA TGTGCCAGCACCGGGGGGGGGACAGATGTCAATGAGCAGTTCTTC. The variable domain in full, completed from reference TRBV28 and TRBJ2-1, reads DVKVTQSSRYLVKRTGEKVFLECVQDMDHENMFWYRQDPGLGLRLIYFSYDVKMKEKGDIPEGYSVSREKKERFSLILESASTNQTSMYLCASTGGGTDVNEQFFGPGTRLTVL.

This clone was detected only once. The gene calls are TRBV18 and TRBJ2-7; 8 positions agree with TRBD1. V lost 4 bases to trimming and J lost 5 bases; unmatched junction nucleotides: 10. The CDR3 runs 15 residues. CDR1 is KGHSH, CDR2 LQKENI, per germline. In DNA form, the CDR3 reads TGTGCCAGCTCACTACTCGGACAGGGAAGAGACGAGCAGTACTTC. Protein sequence: CASSLLGQGRDEQYF.

The rearrangement links TRBV19 to TRBJ1-2, with D perhaps matching TRBD1 (6 bases). Looked up from germline, CDR1 is LNHDA and CDR2 is SQIVND (reference sequence). The CDR3 covers 13 residues. Trimming took 9 bases from V and 0 from J, leaving 11 bases between them. CDR3 sequence (DNA): TGTGCCAGCAAAACAGGGACTAACTATGGCTACACCTTC. Its translation is CASKTGTNYGYTF.

The J gene is TRBJ2-1, the V gene TRBV9, with 8 bases lining up with TRBD2. V was pared by 4 bases and J by 4 bases, with 7 bases of the junction left unmatched. Per germline, CDR1 SGDLS and CDR2 YYNGEE. The CDR3 totals 15 residues. The DNA of the CDR3 is TGTGCCAGCAGCTCCGGGGGGGGAGTTTACAATGAGCAGTTCTTC. Amino acids: CASSSGGGVYNEQFF.